A few counts support the clone carrying this TCR beta chain. From the RT-PCR reads, TCRdb called clonotypes with MiXCR, one entry per CDR3 protein. The table records around 700,000 distinct CDR3 sequences, approximately 14% of them present only once. This CDR3 is built from 14 residues. V shed 1 base and J 5 bases; nucleotides not matched to a gene: 5. This clonotype was sampled from a female donor in good health, serving as a healthy control. J is TRBJ2-7 and V is TRBV12-3 or TRBV12-4, with 7 bases identical to TRBD2. The sequencing sample was made of memory CD4+ T cells from blood. This CDR3 is CASSLETSIDEQYF. The CDR3 region has the DNA TGTGCCAGCAGTTTAGAGACTAGCATAGACGAGCAGTACTTC.